One sample yielded the 17 T cell receptor beta chains listed below, sequenced in a study of blood T cell repertoires in COVID-19 (dated by TCRdb to about 2020). The library was generated by the immunoSEQ multiplex PCR assay. As stored in TCRdb, this immuneACCESS dataset retains in-frame rearrangements with V and J assigned. A fraction of the clones does not appear; measured against another copy, unresolved V genes explain less than half of the discrepancy, and the remainder lacks a known reason. The sample table records 100,000 to 150,000 clones; roughly 89% of these occur just once. In total, the top ten clones hold about 2.1% of the sample. Input material: peripheral blood. Every receptor here comes from a woman in her forties or fifties with acute or convalescent COVID-19.

This chain joins TRBV5-6 and TRBJ1-2; no clear D gene. The CDR3 runs to 12 residues. The germline gives CDR1 SGHDT, CDR2 YYEEEE. Trimming removed 4 bases from V and 6 bases from J, with 10 bases in between. This CDR3 reads CASSTFWHGYTF. The CDR3 DNA sequence: TGTGCCAGCAGCACCTTTTGGCATGGCTACACCTTC.

The chain combines TRBV29-1 with TRBJ1-1, with D possibly TRBD1 on 6 matching bases. With 7 bases removed from V and 8 bases from J, the gap between germline ends came to 14 bases. The CDR3 has 11 amino acids. CDR1 and CDR2 (germline): SQVTM, ANQGSEA. In DNA, the CDR3 is TGCAGCGGCGAGAGGGGGACCGAAGCTTTCTTT. Translated: CSGERGTEAFF.

The chain couples TRBV23-1 to TRBJ1-4; D ambiguous. TRBV23-1 is recorded as an ORF, its role being uncertain. The CDR3 is 15 residues long. The V gene lost 6 bases and the J gene lost 5 bases, with 16 bases spanning the gap. The CDR3, as DNA: TGCGCCAGCAGAACTACAAAGCAACTGAATGAAAAACTGTTTTTT. It encodes CASRTTKQLNEKLFF.

This rearrangement joins TRBV7-8 to TRBJ2-2; D not certain. Per germline, CDR1 SGHVS and CDR2 FQNEAQ. This CDR3 has 15 residues. V lost 0 bases to trimming and J lost 0 bases, with 5 bases between them. The DNA of the CDR3 is TGTGCCAGCAGCTTAGCCACACCGAACACCGGGGAGCTGTTTTTT. Residues: CASSLATPNTGELFF.

The chain has TRBV29-1 and TRBJ1-1; TRBD1 agrees at 8 bases. Looked up from germline, CDR1 is SQVTM and CDR2 is ANQGSEA. The junction had 3 bases not matched to a gene; V was cut back by 6 bases and J by 0 bases. This CDR3 contains 13 residues. DNA for the CDR3: TGCAGCGTCCGGGACAGGATGAACACTGAAGCTTTCTTT. This encodes CSVRDRMNTEAFF.

This clone came up once. The chain employs TRBV5-1 and TRBJ2-3; a possible D gene is TRBD2 (6 bases). CDR1 is SGHRS and CDR2 is YFSETQ in the germline V gene. Trimming shortened V by 7 bases and J by 0 bases, and 15 bases separated the two germline ends. The CDR3 loop spans 15 amino acids. The CDR3 DNA sequence: TGCGCCAGCCTACCCGGGACTCCTAGCACAGATACGCAGTATTTT. This translates into CASLPGTPSTDTQYF.

The V and J genes are TRBV7-2 and TRBJ1-3; maybe TRBD1 (6 bases). The CDR3 length is 16 residues. V shed 4 bases and J shed 0 bases, with 13 bases lying between them. Per the germline V gene, CDR1 is SGHTA and CDR2 is FQGNSA. The CDR3 coding sequence is TGTGCCAGCAGCTATACCGACAGGCTCTCTGGAAACACCATATATTTT. It is translated as CASSYTDRLSGNTIYF.

The chain has TRBV9 and TRBJ1-3; D is possibly TRBD1 (6 bases). V was pared by 4 bases and J by 2 bases, with 13 bases between. The CDR3 loop spans 15 amino acids. Germline CDR1 is SGDLS and CDR2 is YYNGEE. Here the CDR3 reads CASSYEWGPGNTIYF. The CDR3 DNA reads as TGTGCCAGCAGCTACGAGTGGGGGCCTGGAAACACCATATATTTT.

This clone was observed a single time. This chain joins TRBV18 and TRBJ1-2; D call uncertain. The CDR3 has 16 residues. V was shortened by 2 bases and J by 1 base, with 14 bases between the two germline ends. Germline V gene data show CDR1 as KGHSH and CDR2 as LQKENI. Written as DNA, the CDR3 is TGTGCCAGCTCACCATCGGTCCCGGTTTATAACTATGGCTACACCTTC. It yields the protein CASSPSVPVYNYGYTF.

This clone occurred a few times. This chain connects TRBV20-1 to TRBJ1-2; TRBD1 is a possible D gene (5 bases). Germline V gene lookup returns CDR1 DFQATT and CDR2 SNEGSKA (reference sequence). V was pared by 5 bases and J by 7 bases, with 11 bases between. The CDR3 runs to 11 residues. CDR3 sequence reads: CSASLGGGYTF. For the CDR3, the DNA is TGCAGTGCTTCATTGGGGGGTGGCTACACCTTC.

The J gene is TRBJ1-2, the V gene TRBV11-2; D may be TRBD1 (6 bases). The CDR3 extends over 14 amino acids. The germline V and J ends were trimmed by 3 bases and 7 bases, with 15 bases remaining between them. Per the germline V gene, CDR1 is SGHAT and CDR2 is FQNNGV. CDR3 in DNA: TGTGCCAGCAGCTTGGCAGGGAAAGGGGGTGGCTACACCTTC. Its translation: CASSLAGKGGGYTF.

The chain links TRBV6-5 to TRBJ2-3; 10 bases match TRBD2. Trimming removed 5 bases from V and 6 bases from J; junction bases left unmatched: 8. Germline CDR1 MNHEY, CDR2 SVGAGI. The CDR3 extends over 15 amino acids. This chain's CDR3 is CASSREAGGRDTQYF. Written as DNA, the CDR3 is TGTGCCAGCAGTAGGGAAGCGGGGGGGCGGGATACGCAGTATTTT.

J is TRBJ1-2 and V is TRBV5-1; D is ambiguous. Germline V lookup: CDR1 SGHRS, CDR2 YFSETQ. There are 13 residues in the CDR3. Trimming shortened V by 4 bases and J by 5 bases, and 12 bases separated the two germline ends. The DNA of the CDR3 is TGCGCCAGCAGCGCTGGAGAACGTTATGGCTACACCTTC. The encoded protein is CASSAGERYGYTF.

The chain is built from TRBV30 and TRBJ1-5; 7 bases agree with TRBD1. CDR3 length equals 13 residues. Germline values: CDR1 GTSNPN, CDR2 SVGIG (reference sequence). The trim removed 2 bases at V and 6 bases at J, leaving 4 bases unmatched. The CDR3 protein is CAWSQGGLQPQHF. The CDR3, as DNA: TGTGCCTGGAGTCAGGGGGGCCTTCAGCCCCAGCATTTT.

The CDR3 loop reads CAWSALGTPRNYGYTF. CDR3 in DNA: TGTGCCTGGAGTGCCCTCGGGACACCTAGAAACTATGGCTACACCTTC. The V call is TRBV30, the J call TRBJ1-2, with D possibly being TRBD1 (6 bases). CDR3 length equals 16 residues. From germline, CDR1 is GTSNPN and CDR2 SVGIG (reference sequence). Trimming removed 1 base from V and 2 bases from J, with 17 bases in between. Drawing the rest from reference TRBV30 and TRBJ1-2, the complete variable domain is SQTIHQWPATLVQPVGSPLSLECTVEGTSNPNLYWYRQAAGRGLQLLFYSVGIGQISSEVPQNLSASRPQDRQFILSSKKLLLSDSGFYLCAWSALGTPRNYGYTFGSGTRLTVV.

The chain joins TRBV18 to TRBJ2-3; 11 bases map to TRBD2. With 2 bases clipped from V and 6 bases from J, the junction kept 7 bases outside the gene matches. CDR1 and CDR2 (germline): KGHSH, LQKENI. CDR3 length: 16 amino acids. Here the CDR3 reads CASSPYTSGRGDTQYF. CDR3 sequence (DNA): TGTGCCAGCTCACCATATACTAGCGGGAGAGGGGATACGCAGTATTTT. The variable domain in full, with the rest retrieved from reference TRBV18 and TRBJ2-3, is NAGVMQNPRHLVRRRGQEARLRCSPMKGHSHVYWYRQLPEEGLKFMVYLQKENIIDESGMPKERFSAEFPKEGPSILRIQQVVRGDSAAYFCASSPYTSGRGDTQYFGPGTRLTVL.

The chain carries TRBV5-1 and TRBJ2-7; TRBD1 might be the D (6 bases). The CDR3 has 14 residues. V dropped 4 bases and J dropped 3 bases, with 14 bases sitting between them. From germline, CDR1 is SGHRS and CDR2 YFSETQ. The CDR3 sequence is CASSMGDTFYEQYF. The CDR3 bases are TGCGCCAGCAGCATGGGGGACACCTTCTACGAGCAGTACTTC.